A single TCR beta chain is shown here with its context. The antigen remains undetermined. The data are from a study of cytomegalovirus exposure and HLA in healthy donors. Both 60 Vbeta primers and 13 Jbeta primers went into the PCR. In the source study's methods: There were tens of millions of unique TCR beta chains by a later count, and some 12 million of them were shared. The table came from immunoSEQ multiplex PCR; TCRdb's copy has only in-frame clones and leaves some out. V and J calls and clone size are those listed in that table; D and trimming were worked out from the DNA. The table has 120,000 or so clones, more than 75% seen once. Points from the study as a whole: Roughly uniform sequencing depth across donors was assumed, possibly incorrectly.

As for the donors, each was a healthy bone marrow donor. Per germline, CDR1 SGHKS and CDR2 YYEKEE (reference sequence). The CDR3 length is 17 residues. V was pared by 1 base and J by 8 bases, with 22 bases between. This clonotype was sampled from a man aged 18 to 30 in good health and CMV-seronegative. The sequenced sample was PBMCs. This chain connects TRBV5-5 to TRBJ2-1; D is perhaps TRBD1 (6 bases). CDR3 sequence reads: CASSLRQGTTPSYEQFF. CDR3 coding DNA: TGTGCCAGCAGCTTGCGGCAGGGGACAACCCCTAGCTATGAGCAGTTCTTC.